This T cell receptor beta chain appears in the sequencing data of a study of blood T cell repertoires in COVID-19. Study-wide context: Spain, Italy and the United States supplied samples that represented acute and convalescent COVID-19. PBMCs, B-cell-depleted T cells, or T cells provided the cDNA or gDNA that made up the material.

CDR3 length: 14 amino acids. Germline values: CDR1 MNHEY, CDR2 SVGAGI. Deletions cut 1 base from V and 7 bases from J, with 13 bases between. The method was immunoSEQ multiplex PCR; TCRdb's version includes in-frame clones alone and lacks a portion of them. The repertoire holds 200,000 to 250,000 clones, with roughly 80% as singletons. The J gene is TRBJ1-2, the V gene TRBV6-5, with D possibly being TRBD1 (6 bases). The origin of this receptor is a man aged 25 to 40 with active or convalescent COVID-19. Sequenced: peripheral blood. CDR3 loop: CASSYLQGALGYTF. In DNA form, the CDR3 reads TGTGCCAGCAGTTACTTACAGGGTGCCCTTGGCTACACCTTC.